Described below is a single T cell receptor (beta chain) sequence and its context. No antigen is known for it. This sample was included in a study of graft-versus-host responses after intestinal transplantation. Germline-derived CDR1 and CDR2 are MDHEN and SYDVKM. After removal of 1 base from V and 4 bases from J, the junction contained 9 bases not matched to a gene. CDR3 size: 17 residues. TCRdb's copy holds only in-frame clones and misses some; the assay was immunoSEQ multiplex PCR. The sample carries about 99,000 clones, roughly 92% recorded once. The specimen was unstimulated CD8+ T cells sorted from spleen or lymph node cells, collected before transplant. This receptor was obtained from a human donor who was the organ donor for an intestinal transplant. The chain links TRBV28 to TRBJ2-5, with 10 bases fitting TRBD1. DNA of the CDR3: TGTGCCAGCAGTTTATTTGATTGGGACAGGGGACGAGAGACCCAGTACTTC. It translates to CASSLFDWDRGRETQYF.